The present entry profiles one T cell receptor (beta chain) with its context. Its antigen is undetermined. TCRdb's copy holds only in-frame clones and misses some; the assay was immunoSEQ multiplex PCR. The data hold about 950 clones, with 84% observed a single time. These data are taken from a study of chemoradiotherapy in HPV16-positive cancers. Study in general: Candidate HPV-specific T-cell clones and common TCR motifs came from functional assays in a couple of HPV16-positive patients. Regarding the study as a whole: Functional assays defining HPV-specific T cells used only two HPV16-positive patients. Candidate HPV-specific clones and E7-related TCR motifs grew in tumor during treatment.

The CDR3 is 17 residues long. From germline, CDR1 is SGHTA and CDR2 FQGNSA. The ends were cut back, 0 bases at V and 3 bases at J, with 15 bases in the middle. The TCR originated in a human donor with HPV-associated anogenital cancer. The input for sequencing was tumor tissue, taken from a patient who underwent chemoradiotherapy. The rearrangement joins TRBV7-2 to TRBJ2-1; no reliable D call. The CDR3 bases are TGTGCCAGCAGCTTAGCATTGTTGGGATTCTACTACAATGAGCAGTTCTTC. It yields the protein CASSLALLGFYYNEQFF.